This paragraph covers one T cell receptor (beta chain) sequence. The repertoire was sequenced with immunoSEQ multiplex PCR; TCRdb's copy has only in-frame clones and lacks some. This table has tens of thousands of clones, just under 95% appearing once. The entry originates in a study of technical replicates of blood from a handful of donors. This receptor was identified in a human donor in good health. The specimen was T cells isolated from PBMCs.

The CDR3 bases are TGCGCCAGCAGTCAACCGGGGGACAGGGTAGACACCGGGGAGCTGTTTTTT. It yields the protein CASSQPGDRVDTGELFF. The chain is built from TRBV23-1 and TRBJ2-2; TRBD1 aligns across 9 bases. TRBV23-1 is an open reading frame, and its role is uncertain. Germline trimming cut 2 bases from V and 3 bases from J; bases unmatched to any gene: 7. The CDR3 runs to 17 residues.